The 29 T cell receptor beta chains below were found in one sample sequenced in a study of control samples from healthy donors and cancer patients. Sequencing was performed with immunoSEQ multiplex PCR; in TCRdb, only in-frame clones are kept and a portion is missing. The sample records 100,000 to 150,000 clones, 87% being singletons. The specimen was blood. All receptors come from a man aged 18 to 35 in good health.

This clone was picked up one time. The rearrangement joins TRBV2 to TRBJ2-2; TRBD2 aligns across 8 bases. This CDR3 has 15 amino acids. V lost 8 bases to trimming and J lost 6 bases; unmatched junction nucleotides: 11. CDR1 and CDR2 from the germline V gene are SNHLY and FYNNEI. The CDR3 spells CASSYSGSRAGELFF. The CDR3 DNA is TGTGCCAGCTCCTACAGCGGGAGCAGGGCCGGGGAGCTGTTTTTT.

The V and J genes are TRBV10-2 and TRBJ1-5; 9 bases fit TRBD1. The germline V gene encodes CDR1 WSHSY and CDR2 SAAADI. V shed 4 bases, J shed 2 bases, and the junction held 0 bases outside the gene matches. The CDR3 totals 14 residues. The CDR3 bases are TGCGCCAGCAGTGGACAGGGGGGCAATCAGCCCCAGCATTTT. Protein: CASSGQGGNQPQHF.

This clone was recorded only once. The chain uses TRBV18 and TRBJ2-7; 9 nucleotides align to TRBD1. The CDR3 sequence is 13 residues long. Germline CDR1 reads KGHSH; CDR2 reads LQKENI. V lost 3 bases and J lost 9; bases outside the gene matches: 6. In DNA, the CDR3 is TGTGCCAGCTCACCGGACAGGGGAGTTATGCAGTACTTC. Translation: CASSPDRGVMQYF.

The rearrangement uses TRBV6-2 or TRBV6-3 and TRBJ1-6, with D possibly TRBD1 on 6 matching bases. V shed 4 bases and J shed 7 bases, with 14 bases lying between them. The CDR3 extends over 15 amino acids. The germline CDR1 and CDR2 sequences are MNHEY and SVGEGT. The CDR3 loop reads CASSSRTASNSPLHF. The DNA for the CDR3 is TGTGCCAGCAGTTCTCGGACAGCCAGCAATTCACCCCTCCACTTT.

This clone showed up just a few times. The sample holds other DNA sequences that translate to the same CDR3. CDR3 DNA sequence: TGCGCCAGCAGCCAAGATGGACAGTTTAATCAGCCCCAGCATTTT. Its translation is CASSQDGQFNQPQHF. This chain links TRBV4-1 with TRBJ1-5, with a possible D match to TRBD1 (6 bases). Trimming took 0 bases from V and 4 from J, leaving 10 bases between them. The germline CDR1 and CDR2 sequences are MGHRA and YSYEKL. The CDR3 consists of 15 residues.

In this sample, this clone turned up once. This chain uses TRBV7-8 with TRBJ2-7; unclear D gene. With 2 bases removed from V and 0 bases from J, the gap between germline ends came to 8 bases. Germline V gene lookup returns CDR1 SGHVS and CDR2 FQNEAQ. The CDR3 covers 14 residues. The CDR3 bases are TGTGCCAGCAGCTTATTGCCGGGCTCCTACGAGCAGTACTTC. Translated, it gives CASSLLPGSYEQYF.

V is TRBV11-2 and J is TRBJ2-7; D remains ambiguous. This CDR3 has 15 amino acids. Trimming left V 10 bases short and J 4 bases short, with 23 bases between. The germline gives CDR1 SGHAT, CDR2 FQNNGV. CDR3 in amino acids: CATRQFRSGSYEQYF. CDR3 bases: TGTGCCACCCGACAATTTAGATCCGGCTCGTACGAGCAGTACTTC.

The CDR3 DNA reads as TGTGCCAGTAGGGAGACTGTCCCGGGTTCACCCCTCCACTTT. This codes for CASRETVPGSPLHF. The chain carries TRBV19 and TRBJ1-6; D is undetermined. This CDR3 contains 14 residues. Looked up from germline, CDR1 is LNHDA and CDR2 is SQIVND (reference sequence). V was cut by 6 bases and J by 9 bases, with 15 bases left in between.

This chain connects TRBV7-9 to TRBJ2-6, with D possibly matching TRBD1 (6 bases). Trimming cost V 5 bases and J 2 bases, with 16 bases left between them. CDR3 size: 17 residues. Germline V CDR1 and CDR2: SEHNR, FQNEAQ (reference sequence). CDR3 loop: CASSPGAPGAGANVLTF. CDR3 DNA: TGTGCCAGCAGCCCAGGAGCCCCAGGGGCTGGGGCCAACGTCCTGACTTTC.

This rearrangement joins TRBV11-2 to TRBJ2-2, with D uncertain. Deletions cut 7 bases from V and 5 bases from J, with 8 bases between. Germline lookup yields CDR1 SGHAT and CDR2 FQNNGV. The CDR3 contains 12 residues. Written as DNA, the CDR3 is TGTGCCAGCAAGGACCCAACCGGGGAGCTGTTTTTT. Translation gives CASKDPTGELFF.

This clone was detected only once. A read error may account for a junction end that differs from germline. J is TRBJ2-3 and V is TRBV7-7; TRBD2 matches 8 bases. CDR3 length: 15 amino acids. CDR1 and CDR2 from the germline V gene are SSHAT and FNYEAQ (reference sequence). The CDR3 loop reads CASSQVAGGTDTQYF. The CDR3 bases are TGTGCTAGCAGTCAAGTGGCGGGAGGAACAGATACGCAGTATTTT.

CDR3 loop: CASSLWTSSYNEQFF. As DNA, the CDR3 is TGTGCCAGCAGCTTATGGACTAGCAGCTACAATGAGCAGTTCTTC. V gene TRBV7-9 combines with J gene TRBJ2-1; 8 bases are shared with TRBD2. Germline V gene data show CDR1 as SEHNR and CDR2 as FQNEAQ (reference sequence). Trimming removed 2 bases from V and 3 bases from J; junction bases left unmatched: 3. The CDR3 totals 15 residues.

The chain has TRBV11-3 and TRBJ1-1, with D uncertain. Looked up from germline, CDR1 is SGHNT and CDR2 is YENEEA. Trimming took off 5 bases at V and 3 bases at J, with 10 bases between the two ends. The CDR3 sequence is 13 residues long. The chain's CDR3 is CASSLPTYTEAFF. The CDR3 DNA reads TGTGCCAGCAGCCTCCCGACTTACACTGAAGCTTTCTTT.

The CDR3 bases are TGCGCCAGCAGCCCAGGTAGGACTACCTCGGATGAGCAGTTCTTC. It specifies CASSPGRTTSDEQFF. J is TRBJ2-1 and V is TRBV4-3; possibly TRBD2 for D (6 bases). The V end was cut by 4 bases, the J end by 8 bases, with 18 bases between. This CDR3 comprises 15 residues. CDR1 is LGHNA, CDR2 YSLEER, per germline.

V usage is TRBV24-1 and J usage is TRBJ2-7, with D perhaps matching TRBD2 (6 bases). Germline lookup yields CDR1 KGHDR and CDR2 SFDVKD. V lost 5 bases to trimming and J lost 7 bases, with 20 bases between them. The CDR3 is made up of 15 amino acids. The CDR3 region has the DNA TGTGCCACCAGTGGTGGGGCAGGAGGGTCCCTGGAGCAGTACTTC. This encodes CATSGGAGGSLEQYF.

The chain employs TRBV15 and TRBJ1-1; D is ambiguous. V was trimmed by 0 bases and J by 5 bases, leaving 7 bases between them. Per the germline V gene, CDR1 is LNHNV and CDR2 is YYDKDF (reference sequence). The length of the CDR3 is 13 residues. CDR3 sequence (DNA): TGTGCCACCAGCAGAGAGGCAAGTACTGAAGCTTTCTTT. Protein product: CATSREASTEAFF.

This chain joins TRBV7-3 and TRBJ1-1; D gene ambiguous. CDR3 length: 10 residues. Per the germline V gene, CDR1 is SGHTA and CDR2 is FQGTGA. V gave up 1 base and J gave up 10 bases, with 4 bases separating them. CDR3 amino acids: CASSLIRAFF. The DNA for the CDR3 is TGTGCCAGCAGCTTAATTAGAGCTTTCTTT.

The CDR3 reads CASSANTRTGNYGYTF. DNA of the CDR3: TGTGCCAGCAGCGCAAATACGAGGACGGGAAACTATGGCTACACCTTC. The chain couples TRBV9 to TRBJ1-2; no firm D call. The CDR3 is 16 amino acids. Germline values: CDR1 SGDLS, CDR2 YYNGEE. V was clipped by 3 bases and J by 2 bases, with 17 bases between them.

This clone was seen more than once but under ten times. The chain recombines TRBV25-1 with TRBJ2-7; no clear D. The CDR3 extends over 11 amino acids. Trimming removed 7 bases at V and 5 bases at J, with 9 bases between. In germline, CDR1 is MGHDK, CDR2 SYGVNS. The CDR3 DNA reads TGTGCCAGCATAAGGGCCAACGAGCAGTACTTC. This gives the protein CASIRANEQYF.

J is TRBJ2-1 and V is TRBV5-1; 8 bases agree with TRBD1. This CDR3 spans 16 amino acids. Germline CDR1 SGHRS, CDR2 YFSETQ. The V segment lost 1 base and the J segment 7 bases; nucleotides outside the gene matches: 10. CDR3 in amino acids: CASSLTVRGLGNEQFF. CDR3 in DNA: TGCGCCAGCAGCTTGACCGTCAGGGGGCTCGGTAATGAGCAGTTCTTC.

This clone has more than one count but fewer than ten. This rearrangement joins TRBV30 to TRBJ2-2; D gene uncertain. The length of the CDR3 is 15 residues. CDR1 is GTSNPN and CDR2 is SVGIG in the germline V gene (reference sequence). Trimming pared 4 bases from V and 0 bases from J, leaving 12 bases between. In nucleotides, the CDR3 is TGTGCCTGGACTCTTGGTGCGGCGAACACCGGGGAGCTGTTTTTT. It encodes CAWTLGAANTGELFF.

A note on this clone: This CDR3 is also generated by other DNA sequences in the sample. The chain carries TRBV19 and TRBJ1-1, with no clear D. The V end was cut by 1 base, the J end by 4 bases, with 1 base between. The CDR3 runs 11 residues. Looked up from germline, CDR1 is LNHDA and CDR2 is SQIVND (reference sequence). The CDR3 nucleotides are TGTGCCAGTAGTATAGGCACTGAAGCTTTCTTT. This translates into CASSIGTEAFF.

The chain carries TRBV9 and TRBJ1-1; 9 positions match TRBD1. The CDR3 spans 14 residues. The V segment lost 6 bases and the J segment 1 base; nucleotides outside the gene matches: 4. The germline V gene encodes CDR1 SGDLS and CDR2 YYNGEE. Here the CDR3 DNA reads TGTGCCAGCAACGGACAGGGGCCGAACACTGAAGCTTTCTTT. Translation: CASNGQGPNTEAFF. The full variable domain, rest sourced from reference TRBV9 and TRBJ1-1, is DSGVTQTPKHLITATGQRVTLRCSPRSGDLSVYWYQQSLDQGLQFLIQYYNGEERAKGNILERFSAQQFPDLHSELNLSSLELGDSALYFCASNGQGPNTEAFFGQGTRLTVV.

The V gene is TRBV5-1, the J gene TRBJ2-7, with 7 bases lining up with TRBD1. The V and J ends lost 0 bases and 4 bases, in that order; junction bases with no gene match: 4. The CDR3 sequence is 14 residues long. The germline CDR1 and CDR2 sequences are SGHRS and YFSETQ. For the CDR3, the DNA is TGCGCCAGCAGCTTGGCGGACAGGCTATACGAGCAGTACTTC. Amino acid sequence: CASSLADRLYEQYF.

The CDR3 region is CASSGETSGIETQYF. DNA for the CDR3: TGCGCCAGCAGCGGCGAGACTAGCGGAATCGAGACCCAGTACTTC. The chain has TRBV5-1 and TRBJ2-5, with 9 nucleotides matching TRBD2. CDR1 SGHRS and CDR2 YFSETQ come from the germline V gene. The CDR3 is 15 residues long. The ends lost 4 bases at V and 5 bases at J; junction bases unmatched: 9.

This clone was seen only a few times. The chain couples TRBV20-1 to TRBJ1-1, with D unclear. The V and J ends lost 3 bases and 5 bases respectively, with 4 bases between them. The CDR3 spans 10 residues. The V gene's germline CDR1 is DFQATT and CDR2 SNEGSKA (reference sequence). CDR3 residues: CSARWTEAFF. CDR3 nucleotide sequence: TGCAGTGCTAGGTGGACTGAAGCTTTCTTT.

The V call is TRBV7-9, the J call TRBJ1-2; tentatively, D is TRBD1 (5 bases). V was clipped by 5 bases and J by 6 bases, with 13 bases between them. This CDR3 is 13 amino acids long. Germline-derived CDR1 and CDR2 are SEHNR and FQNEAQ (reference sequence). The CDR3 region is CASSPPGSHGYTF. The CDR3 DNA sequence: TGTGCCAGCAGCCCGCCAGGGAGCCATGGCTACACCTTC.

The CDR3: CASSMAGRHEQFF. The CDR3 region has the DNA TGTGCCAGTAGTATGGCAGGGCGGCATGAGCAGTTCTTC. V gene TRBV19 combines with J gene TRBJ2-1; D is possibly TRBD1 (5 bases). Trimming removed 3 bases at V and 8 bases at J, with 11 bases between. This CDR3 is built from 13 residues. Germline loops: CDR1 LNHDA, CDR2 SQIVND (reference sequence).

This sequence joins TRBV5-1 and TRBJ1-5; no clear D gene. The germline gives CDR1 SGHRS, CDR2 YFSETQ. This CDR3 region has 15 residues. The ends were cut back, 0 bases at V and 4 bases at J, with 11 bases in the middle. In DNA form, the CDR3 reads TGCGCCAGCAGCTTGGATTCTGGGCAGAATCAGCCCCAGCATTTT. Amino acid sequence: CASSLDSGQNQPQHF.